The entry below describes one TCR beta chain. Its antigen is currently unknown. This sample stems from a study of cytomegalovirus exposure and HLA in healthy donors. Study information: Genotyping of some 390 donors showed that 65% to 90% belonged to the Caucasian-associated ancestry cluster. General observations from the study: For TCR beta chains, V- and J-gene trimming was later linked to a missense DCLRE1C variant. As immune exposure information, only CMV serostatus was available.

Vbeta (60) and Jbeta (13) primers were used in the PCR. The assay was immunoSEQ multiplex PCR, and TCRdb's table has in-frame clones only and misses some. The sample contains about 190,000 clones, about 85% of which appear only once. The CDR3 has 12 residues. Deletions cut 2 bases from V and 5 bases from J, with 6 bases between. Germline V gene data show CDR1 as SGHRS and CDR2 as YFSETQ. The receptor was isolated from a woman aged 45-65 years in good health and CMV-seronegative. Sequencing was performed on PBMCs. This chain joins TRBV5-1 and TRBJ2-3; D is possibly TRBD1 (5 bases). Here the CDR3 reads CASSLRGDTQYF. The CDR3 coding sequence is TGCGCCAGCAGCTTAAGGGGAGATACGCAGTATTTT.